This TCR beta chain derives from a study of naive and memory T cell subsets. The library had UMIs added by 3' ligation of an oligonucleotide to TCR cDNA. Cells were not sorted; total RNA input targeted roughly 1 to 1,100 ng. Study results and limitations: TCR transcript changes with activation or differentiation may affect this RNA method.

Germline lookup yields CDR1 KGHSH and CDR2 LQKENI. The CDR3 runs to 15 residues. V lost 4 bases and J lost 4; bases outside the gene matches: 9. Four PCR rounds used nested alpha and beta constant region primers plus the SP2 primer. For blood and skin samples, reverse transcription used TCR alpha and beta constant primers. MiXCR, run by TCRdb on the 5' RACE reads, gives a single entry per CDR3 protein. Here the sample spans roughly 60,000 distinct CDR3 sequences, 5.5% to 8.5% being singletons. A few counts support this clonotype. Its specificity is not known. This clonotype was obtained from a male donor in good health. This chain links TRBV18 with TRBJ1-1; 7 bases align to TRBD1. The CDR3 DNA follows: TGTGCCAGCTCACTAAACACAGGGGTAGGCACTGAAGCTTTCTTT. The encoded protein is CASSLNTGVGTEAFF.